This T cell receptor beta chain was sequenced for a study of molecular identifiers for immune sequencing clone quantification. Notes on the study in general: Whereas clones above 20 RNA copies held under 1% of naive-cell molecules, they held over 99% of effector molecules. Detection of one spiked Jurkat cell's TCR RNA reportedly worked in about a million naive cells.

Previously reported methods and listed TCR primers produced the bulk TCR libraries. TCRdb re-derived calls from the PCR reads in MiXCR, one entry per CDR3 protein. This table holds some 580,000 distinct CDR3 sequences, roughly 27% found once. Germline CDR1 DFQATT, CDR2 SNEGSKA (reference sequence). CDR3 size: 15 residues. This clonotype has a single count. Its target is not known. Relative to the germline gene, one junction end is altered; a read error may explain this. Sequencing was performed on naive CD8+ T cells from blood, with Jurkat cell RNA spiked in. Regarding subset: FACS-sorted CD8+CD4-CCR7+CD45RA+ naive T cells. This receptor was obtained from a human donor in good health. Some libraries in this study had Jurkat cell RNA spiked in. The chain employs TRBV20-1 and TRBJ2-3; TRBD2 agrees at 13 bases. The CDR3 sequence: CSARGLAGGPDTQNF. Written as DNA, the CDR3 is TGCAGTGCTAGAGGACTAGCGGGGGGTCCAGATACGCAGAATTTT.